This T cell receptor beta chain appears in the sequencing data of a study of vaccination and CD4 T cells after COVID-19. Noted treatment: roughly nine-day PBMC culture with coronavirus spike peptide pools or control peptides (ViraFEST assay). An Oncomine TCR Beta short-read assay was used to sequence the DNA from cultured CD4+ T cells. Using its own MiXCR run on the PCR reads, TCRdb lists one record per CDR3 protein. The sample carries under 20,000 distinct CDR3 sequences, around four fifths recorded once. Regarding this clonotype: Antigen: not known.

V was clipped by 1 base and J by 4 bases, with 13 bases between them. The CDR3 consists of 16 residues. CDR1 and CDR2 (germline): KGHDR, SFDVKD. This clonotype originated in a human donor who received a COVID-19 vaccine. This rearrangement joins TRBV24-1 to TRBJ1-5; perhaps TRBD1 as D (5 bases). The sample was CD4+ T cells from blood, cultured in vitro, taken after SARS-CoV-2 vaccination. The DNA for the CDR3 is TGTGCCACCAGTGATTTAGTGACAGTCCGAAATCAGCCCCAGCATTTT. Amino acids: CATSDLVTVRNQPQHF.